The clone carrying this T cell receptor (beta chain) occurred once. Its antigen is unknown. The CDR3 covers 16 residues. V shed 4 bases and J 2 bases; nucleotides not matched to a gene: 8. Germline V CDR1 and CDR2: SGHTA, FQGNSA. The study enrolled healthy HIV-negative adults without recent acute infections or vaccinations as donors. Across several immunoSEQ plates, the genomic DNA of each subset was split evenly. Original methodology: ImmunoSEQ gave junction-only sequences without quality scores, so filtering differed. Some clones are missing from TCRdb's copy, which holds only in-frame ones; the method was immunoSEQ multiplex PCR. For V, J and clone size, that table is used; D and trimming come from the DNA. The table records millions of clones, 85% to 95% of them present only once. This record comes from a study of shared clonotypes between healthy human individuals. Findings and caveats of the study: Read depth was anticipated to influence clonotype sharing among donors.

The sequence derives from a young man in good health. Some clones in this sample may be carry-over from other donors' samples. The specimen was naive CD4+ T cells from PBMCs. Subset meaning: CD45RA+ positively selected. This chain links TRBV7-2 with TRBJ2-1, with 7 bases fitting TRBD2. CDR3 coding DNA: TGTGCCAGCAGCTCCCACCTAGCGGTGGCCTACAATGAGCAGTTCTTC. It is translated as CASSSHLAVAYNEQFF.